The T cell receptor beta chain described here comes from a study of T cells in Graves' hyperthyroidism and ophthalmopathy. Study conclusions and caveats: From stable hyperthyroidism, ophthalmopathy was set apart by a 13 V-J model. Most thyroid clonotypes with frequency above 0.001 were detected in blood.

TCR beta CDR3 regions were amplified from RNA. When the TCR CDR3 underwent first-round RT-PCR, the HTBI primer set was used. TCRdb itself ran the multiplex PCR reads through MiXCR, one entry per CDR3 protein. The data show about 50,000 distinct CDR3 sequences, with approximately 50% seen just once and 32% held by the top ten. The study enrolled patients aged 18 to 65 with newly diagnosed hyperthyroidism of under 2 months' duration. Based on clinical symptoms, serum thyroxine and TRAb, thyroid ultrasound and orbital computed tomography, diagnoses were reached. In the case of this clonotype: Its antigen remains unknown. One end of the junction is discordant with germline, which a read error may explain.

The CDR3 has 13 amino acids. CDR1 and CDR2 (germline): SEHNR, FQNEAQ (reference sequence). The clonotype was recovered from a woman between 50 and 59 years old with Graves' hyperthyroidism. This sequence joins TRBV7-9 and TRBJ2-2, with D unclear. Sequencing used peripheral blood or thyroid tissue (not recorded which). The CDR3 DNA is TGTGCCGGCAGCCTTTTAGGCACCGGGGAGCTGTTTTTT. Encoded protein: CAGSLLGTGELFF.